A single sample gave rise to the 10 T cell receptor beta chains below, sequenced in a study of prognosis after radiotherapy for stage I lung cancer. TCR beta CDR3 was amplified from genomic DNA by two-round multiplex PCR. First-round PCR employed TRBV- and TRBJ-specific primers for each gene. TCRdb re-analysed the multiplex PCR reads in MiXCR, keeping a single row per CDR3 protein. This table has 20,000 to 25,000 distinct CDR3 sequences, approximately 45% appearing once. Here the sequenced sample was PBMCs, taken before or after stereotactic body radiation therapy (not recorded which). These receptors came from a donor aged 50 or older with non-small cell lung cancer.

The chain joins TRBV11-2 to TRBJ2-2; D possibly corresponds to TRBD1 (6 bases). V was clipped by 5 bases and J by 5 bases, with 15 bases between them. The CDR3 loop spans 15 amino acids. Germline V CDR1 and CDR2: SGHAT, FQNNGV. The CDR3 loop reads CASSIHREWTGELFF. Here the CDR3 DNA reads TGTGCCAGCAGCATCCACAGGGAGTGGACCGGGGAGCTGTTTTTT.

This sequence joins TRBV6-1 and TRBJ2-3; D perhaps matches TRBD2 (6 bases). Germline assignment: CDR1 MNHNS and CDR2 SASEGT. The ends were cut back, 2 bases at V and 2 bases at J, with 11 bases in the middle. This CDR3 has 15 amino acids. Here the CDR3 reads CASSEYAGITDTQYF. The CDR3 nucleotides are TGTGCCAGCAGTGAATATGCGGGGATCACAGATACGCAGTATTTT.

Turning to this clonotype: A read error may explain this, as a much larger clone is one base away. The rearrangement uses TRBV2 and TRBJ2-1; D may be TRBD1 or TRBD2 (5 bases each). Per germline, CDR1 SNHLY and CDR2 FYNNEI. The CDR3 loop spans 13 amino acids. V was clipped by 4 bases and J by 15 bases, with 19 bases between them. The CDR3 loop reads CASSGGFLGEWFF. The CDR3 DNA is TGTGCCAGCAGTGGAGGTTTTTTGGGGGAGTGGTTCTTC.

The chain is built from TRBV19 and TRBJ1-6, with 11 bases that match TRBD1. V lost 4 bases to trimming and J lost 9 bases; unmatched junction nucleotides: 8. Germline values: CDR1 LNHDA, CDR2 SQIVND (reference sequence). The CDR3 runs 16 residues. CDR3 protein: CASSSPGQGDSSPLHF. The CDR3, as DNA: TGTGCCAGTAGTAGTCCGGGACAGGGGGATAGTTCACCCCTCCACTTT.

This clonotype occurred many times. DNA of the CDR3: TGTGCCAGCAGCGTGACAACAGGGCTGAACACTGAAGCTTTCTTT. This codes for CASSVTTGLNTEAFF. The genes are TRBV7-2 and TRBJ1-1; tentatively, D is TRBD1 (6 bases). Trimming shortened V by 5 bases and J by 0 bases, and 13 bases separated the two germline ends. The CDR3 consists of 15 residues. Germline assignment: CDR1 SGHTA and CDR2 FQGNSA.

This clonotype was seen a handful of times. A far larger clone is a single base away, which makes a read error likely. The chain employs TRBV6-5 and TRBJ2-7; D is ambiguous. Trimming took off 3 bases at V and 9 bases at J, with 9 bases between the two ends. The CDR3 covers 11 residues. CDR1 and CDR2 from the germline V gene are MNHEY and SVGAGI. The CDR3, as DNA: TGTGCCAGCAGTTATTTAACGAGGCAGTACTTC. Residues: CASSYLTRQYF.

This clonotype was seen ten or more times. The chain carries TRBV20-1 and TRBJ1-1; possibly TRBD1 for D (5 bases). The CDR3 has 14 amino acids. V was clipped by 1 base and J by 1 base, with 10 bases between them. Germline loops: CDR1 DFQATT, CDR2 SNEGSKA (reference sequence). The DNA for the CDR3 is TGCAGTGCTAGAGGCCGAACAGGGAACACTGAAGCTTTCTTT. Protein product: CSARGRTGNTEAFF.

The chain recombines TRBV27 with TRBJ2-2; D not certain. Trimming left V 7 bases short and J 2 bases short, with 23 bases between. The CDR3 is 18 residues long. Germline CDR1 reads MNHEY; CDR2 reads SMNVEV (reference sequence). The CDR3: CASTEALALQENTGELFF. CDR3 in DNA: TGTGCCAGCACCGAGGCTTTGGCCCTCCAAGAAAACACCGGGGAGCTGTTTTTT.

This clonotype was found a few times. The rearrangement uses TRBV20-1 and TRBJ2-3; perhaps TRBD2 as D (6 bases). This CDR3 spans 16 amino acids. Per germline, CDR1 DFQATT and CDR2 SNEGSKA (reference sequence). Trimming took 0 bases from V and 4 from J, leaving 17 bases between them. CDR3 amino acids: CSARDPTSSRSDTQYF. CDR3 bases: TGCAGTGCTAGAGATCCTACTAGCAGTAGGTCAGATACGCAGTATTTT.

This clonotype appeared once. The V and J genes are TRBV2 and TRBJ2-7; D remains ambiguous. The CDR3 length is 13 residues. Germline loops: CDR1 SNHLY, CDR2 FYNNEI. The V end lost 5 bases, the J end lost 7 bases, and 15 bases lay between the germline ends. Written as DNA, the CDR3 is TGTGCCAGCAGTCTCACGGAGTTGGGGGAGCAGTACTTC. As protein: CASSLTELGEQYF.